The 10 T cell receptor beta chains in this list originate from one sample, sequenced in a study of radiation and T cells in renal cell carcinoma. The method was immunoSEQ multiplex PCR; TCRdb's version includes in-frame clones alone and lacks a portion of them. The sample has roughly 120,000 clones; 75% to 85% are singletons. The sample's time point: blood 2 weeks post-SBRT. Treatment noted: 15 Gy SBRT to primary tumor, nephrectomy 4 weeks later. This sample comprised blood, obtained from a patient whose treatment included radiotherapy and nephrectomy. Source of these receptors: a woman aged 55 to 70 with renal cell carcinoma.

The CDR3 coding sequence is TGTGCCAGCAGCCATCCCGGACACCTGAACACTGAAGCTTTCTTT. Translating gives CASSHPGHLNTEAFF. The chain combines TRBV5-8 with TRBJ1-1; TRBD1 might be the D (5 bases). Germline-derived CDR1 and CDR2 are SGHTS and YDEGEE. The V end lost 4 bases, the J end lost 0 bases, and 13 bases lay between the germline ends. The CDR3 spans 15 residues.

The gene calls are TRBV27 and TRBJ2-1, with D possibly called TRBD1 or TRBD2 (5 bases each). Germline lookup yields CDR1 MNHEY and CDR2 SMNVEV (reference sequence). This CDR3 has 14 amino acids. Trimming removed 5 bases at V and 9 bases at J, with 17 bases between. This chain's CDR3 is CASSPTIQGAEQFF. CDR3 nucleotide sequence: TGTGCCAGCAGTCCGACTATTCAGGGAGCTGAGCAGTTCTTC.

The table lists this clone with a few counts. This sequence joins TRBV7-6 and TRBJ1-2; no definite D call. CDR3 length: 13 amino acids. Trimming shortened V by 4 bases and J by 8 bases, and 14 bases separated the two germline ends. The germline gives CDR1 SGHVS, CDR2 FNYEAQ. In DNA, the CDR3 is TGTGCCAGCAGCTCCACCGAGAAGAGAGGCTACACCTTC. Protein: CASSSTEKRGYTF.

The CDR3 coding sequence is TGTGCCAGCACCACAGGGGTCGCGGAGACCCAGTACTTC. It yields the protein CASTTGVAETQYF. The chain carries TRBV5-6 and TRBJ2-5; 7 bases match TRBD1. In germline, CDR1 is SGHDT, CDR2 YYEEEE. The CDR3 length is 13 residues. The V and J ends lost 6 bases and 5 bases, in that order; junction bases with no gene match: 7.

The V and J genes are TRBV27 and TRBJ2-7; 9 bases are shared with TRBD1. The germline V gene has CDR1 MNHEY and CDR2 SMNVEV (reference sequence). This CDR3 is built from 17 residues. The V and J ends lost 2 bases and 2 bases, in that order; junction bases with no gene match: 10. Written as DNA, the CDR3 is TGTGCCAGCAGTTTAGTTGTACCGGGACAGGGTGCCTACGAGCAGTACTTC. It translates to CASSLVVPGQGAYEQYF.

The V and J genes are TRBV21-1 and TRBJ2-5; the DNA was not compared with TRBD1, the D call given in the table. TRBV21-1 is flagged as a pseudogene. CDR3 size: 17 residues. CDR3 loop: CASSKGDQGVSQETQYF. The DNA for the CDR3 is TGTGCCAGCAGCAAAGGTGACCAGGGGGTGAGCCAAGAGACCCAGTACTTC.

This chain connects TRBV6-1 to TRBJ1-2; D is ambiguous. Germline loops: CDR1 MNHNS, CDR2 SASEGT. This CDR3 region has 15 residues. V was cut by 2 bases and J by 5 bases, with 15 bases left in between. In nucleotides, the CDR3 is TGTGCCAGCAGTGAATTTCACGACCCGTTTTATGGCTACACCTTC. Protein: CASSEFHDPFYGYTF.

The count of this clone is one. This rearrangement joins TRBV4-3 to TRBJ2-2; D is ambiguous. Between the trimmed V and J ends, which lost 1 base and 0 bases, there was a span of 12 bases. Germline V lookup: CDR1 LGHNA, CDR2 YSLEER. The CDR3 length is 17 residues. The CDR3 sequence: CASSQGVGLSNTGELFF. CDR3 DNA sequence: TGCGCCAGCAGCCAAGGCGTAGGTCTATCGAACACCGGGGAGCTGTTTTTT.

V is TRBV6-1 and J is TRBJ2-2, with 8 bases identical to TRBD1. V gave up 4 bases and J gave up 7 bases; unmatched junction bases: 17. Germline CDR1 and CDR2: MNHNS and SASEGT. The CDR3 is 18 residues long. CDR3 region: CASSGGRGQGPQGGELFF. The DNA for the CDR3 is TGTGCCAGCAGTGGGGGGAGAGGACAGGGCCCCCAGGGCGGGGAGCTGTTTTTT.

This clone was detected once. In DNA, the CDR3 is TGTGCCAGCAGCGCGTTCTGGGACAGGAGCTCCTACGAGCAGTACTTC. Protein: CASSAFWDRSSYEQYF. The chain couples TRBV9 to TRBJ2-7; 8 bases match TRBD1. Germline-derived CDR1 and CDR2 are SGDLS and YYNGEE. CDR3 length equals 16 residues. V lost 3 bases to trimming and J lost 0 bases; unmatched junction nucleotides: 8.